Below, 17 T cell receptor beta chains from the same sample are listed, as sequenced in a study of identical twins. TCRdb independently ran MiXCR on the 5' RACE reads; one entry per CDR3 protein. The sample lists about 430,000 distinct CDR3 sequences, roughly 20% occurring once. The specimen sequenced was naive T cells sorted from blood. The receptors stem from a middle-aged man in good health.

The chain is built from TRBV27 and TRBJ2-7; no firm D call. CDR3 length: 10 amino acids. V lost 3 bases to trimming and J lost 11 bases, with 8 bases between them. CDR1 and CDR2 (germline): MNHEY, SMNVEV (reference sequence). The DNA for the CDR3 is TGTGCCAGCAGTTTTTCGGTGGAGTACTTC. It yields the protein CASSFSVEYF.

This CDR3 reads CASSQTSGGDEQFF. DNA for the CDR3: TGTGCCAGCAGCCAGACTAGCGGGGGCGATGAGCAGTTCTTC. The chain carries TRBV7-2 and TRBJ2-1; 12 bases line up with TRBD2. Losses at the gene ends were 5 bases for V and 8 bases for J; bases not matched to a gene: 4. Germline V lookup: CDR1 SGHTA, CDR2 FQGNSA. The CDR3 is 14 amino acids.

This clonotype showed up many times. V usage is TRBV6-1 and J usage is TRBJ2-1, with 8 bases lining up with TRBD1. Germline values: CDR1 MNHNS, CDR2 SASEGT. V lost 5 bases and J lost 3; bases outside the gene matches: 6. There are 15 residues in the CDR3. The CDR3 bases are TGTGCCAGCAGTAGGGGACAGGTAAACTACAATGAGCAGTTCTTC. It codes for CASSRGQVNYNEQFF.

This clonotype was found many times. This chain links TRBV20-1 with TRBJ2-3; D is ambiguous. Germline assignment: CDR1 DFQATT and CDR2 SNEGSKA (reference sequence). Trimming removed 0 bases from V and 0 bases from J, with 7 bases in between. CDR3 length: 14 amino acids. Here the CDR3 reads CSARDSTSTDTQYF. In DNA, the CDR3 is TGCAGTGCTAGAGATTCGACTAGCACAGATACGCAGTATTTT.

The sample holds a few counts of this clonotype. The chain joins TRBV4-2 to TRBJ1-1; 7 bases are a match to TRBD1. The ends lost 1 base at V and 11 bases at J; junction bases unmatched: 4. Looked up from germline, CDR1 is LGHNA and CDR2 is YNFKEQ. This CDR3 contains 12 residues. The CDR3 loop is CASSQANRGAFF. The CDR3 coding sequence is TGTGCCAGCAGCCAAGCCAACAGGGGTGCTTTCTTT.

This clonotype was counted many times. This rearrangement joins TRBV29-1 to TRBJ1-2; D is perhaps TRBD1 (5 bases). Germline CDR1 and CDR2: SQVTM and ANQGSEA. V was cut by 2 bases and J by 5 bases, with 12 bases left in between. The CDR3 consists of 13 residues. In DNA form, the CDR3 reads TGCAGCGTTGAAACGCTGGGACCTTATGGCTACACCTTC. Translated: CSVETLGPYGYTF.

This clonotype appeared a few times. V is TRBV7-8 and J is TRBJ1-5; no firm D call. CDR1 is SGHVS and CDR2 is FQNEAQ in the germline V gene. There are 14 residues in the CDR3. The ends were cut back, 5 bases at V and 3 bases at J, with 11 bases in the middle. The CDR3 DNA sequence: TGTGCCAGCAGCGCCATTGATAACAATCAGCCCCAGCATTTT. This gives the protein CASSAIDNNQPQHF.

The rearrangement joins TRBV6-5 to TRBJ1-2, with D unresolved. The CDR3 is 13 residues long. V lost 0 bases and J lost 3, with 5 bases in between. Germline V CDR1 and CDR2: MNHEY, SVGAGI. CDR3 DNA sequence: TGTGCCAGCAGTTACTCCTCGGACTATGGCTACACCTTC. Translating it yields CASSYSSDYGYTF.

The gene calls are TRBV12-3 or TRBV12-4 and TRBJ2-5, with 11 positions matching TRBD2. This CDR3 region has 16 residues. The V gene end was trimmed by 4 bases and the J gene end by 1 base; junction bases not matched to a gene: 5. The CDR3 region has the DNA TGTGCCAGCAGTTCCCGACTAGCGGGGCTCCAAGAGACCCAGTACTTC. Translated: CASSSRLAGLQETQYF.

In this sample, this clonotype turned up many times. The genes are TRBV5-1 and TRBJ2-2; 8 bases line up with TRBD2. The CDR3 extends over 15 amino acids. V dropped 3 bases and J dropped 4; count of bases not matched to a gene: 5. The germline gives CDR1 SGHRS, CDR2 YFSETQ. The CDR3 reads CASSSSGSFTGELFF. In DNA form, the CDR3 reads TGCGCCAGCAGCTCCAGCGGGAGCTTCACCGGGGAGCTGTTTTTT.

The chain uses TRBV5-6 and TRBJ2-7, with D uncertain. The CDR3 is made up of 12 amino acids. Trimming cost V 4 bases and J 7 bases, with 12 bases left between them. CDR1 is SGHDT and CDR2 is YYEEEE in the germline V gene. The CDR3 spells CASSIPGREQYF. As DNA, the CDR3 is TGTGCCAGCAGCATCCCAGGAAGGGAGCAGTACTTC.

This clonotype was counted a few times. This chain joins TRBV5-6 and TRBJ1-2; no clear D gene. CDR3 length: 11 amino acids. V gave up 5 bases and J gave up 6 bases, with 8 bases separating them. Germline V gene lookup returns CDR1 SGHDT and CDR2 YYEEEE. The CDR3 sequence: CASRRIDGYTF. CDR3 DNA: TGTGCCAGCAGAAGGATTGATGGCTACACCTTC.

The chain recombines TRBV18 with TRBJ2-7, with D tentatively TRBD2 (5 bases). Deletions cut 6 bases from V and 7 bases from J, with 16 bases between. Germline V gene lookup returns CDR1 KGHSH and CDR2 LQKENI. The CDR3 is made up of 13 amino acids. The CDR3 loop is CASSPKRGSEQYF. The CDR3 bases are TGTGCCAGCTCCCCCAAGAGAGGGTCGGAGCAGTACTTC.

This clonotype was counted a few times. V gene TRBV5-1 combines with J gene TRBJ2-7; no reliable D call. The germline gives CDR1 SGHRS, CDR2 YFSETQ. The CDR3 extends over 14 amino acids. Trimming took 1 base from V and 7 from J, leaving 15 bases between them. DNA of the CDR3: TGCGCCAGCAGCTTGAGGCCGGAGACGCGTGAGCAGTACTTC. It is translated as CASSLRPETREQYF.

This clonotype was detected ten times or more. V and J are TRBV5-1 and TRBJ1-2; tentative D call: TRBD1 (5 bases). CDR1 is SGHRS and CDR2 is YFSETQ in the germline V gene. Trimming left V 0 bases short and J 4 bases short, with 16 bases between. The CDR3 is made up of 16 amino acids. The CDR3 nucleotides read TGCGCCAGCAGCTTGGACAGGACGACCTCCGGCTATGGCTACACCTTC. Its protein product is CASSLDRTTSGYGYTF.

The chain couples TRBV27 to TRBJ2-7; the D is unclear. This CDR3 region has 15 residues. The ends were cut back, 6 bases at V and 0 bases at J, with 15 bases in the middle. Germline CDR1 reads MNHEY; CDR2 reads SMNVEV (reference sequence). The CDR3 region has the DNA TGTGCCAGCAGCGTAAGTGCCGCGTCCTCCTACGAGCAGTACTTC. Amino acids: CASSVSAASSYEQYF.

This clonotype was observed many times. The chain couples TRBV5-6 to TRBJ2-7, with D uncertain. Trimming took off 0 bases at V and 4 bases at J, with 11 bases between the two ends. The germline V gene encodes CDR1 SGHDT and CDR2 YYEEEE. This CDR3 comprises 14 residues. CDR3 sequence reads: CASSLGFGKYEQYF. The CDR3 nucleotides read TGTGCCAGCAGCTTGGGATTTGGGAAATACGAGCAGTACTTC.